The source of this T cell receptor (beta chain) is a study of cytomegalovirus exposure and HLA in healthy donors listed by TCRdb under 2017. With regard to the full study: An earlier analysis of roughly 500 of the donors reported more than 250 Gb of sequence data and 117 million unique TCR beta sequences from about 180 million T cells. An early release covering 550 to 650 HLA-typed donors comprised about 290 gigabases of sequencing data and roughly 86 million unique TCR sequences. Of the roughly 400 genotyped donors, 81% were placed in the genetic ancestry cluster associated with self-reported Caucasian donors. The study was designed to test whether signatures of past pathogen exposure could be identified by cataloging public T cell receptors. The study used immunosequencing to profile the T cell repertoires of several hundred subjects and linked those repertoires to cytomegalovirus serostatus. Along with the roughly 670-subject first cohort, a separate validation cohort of over 90 different subjects was used. The study combined high-throughput TCR immunosequencing, statistical association of individual TCRs with disease status, and machine learning to predict cytomegalovirus infection status. A later analysis re-analyzed previously published TCR beta repertoires from roughly 690 donors and added high-resolution HLA genotyping to study TCR occurrence patterns. The later analysis used no new phenotypic data to find candidate immune exposures, relying instead on TCR beta sequences and their occurrence across donors. To decide whether each TCR beta V gene segment behaved as functional or pseudogenic, an earlier analysis of some 570 of the donors relied on high-throughput TCR beta sequencing. Donor age, sex, ethnicity and CMV serostatus were compiled together with the repertoire data. A later genetic analysis took genome-wide SNP genotypes for 398 of the 666 donors and used that subset as a discovery cohort. All discovery cohort repertoires had been generated on a single sequencing platform. Class I and class II HLA loci were covered by the typing at four-digit resolution. The number of typed donors differed by locus: 629-630 for A, B, C, DRB1 and DQB1; 500 to 550 for DQA1; 606 for DPA1; and roughly 490 for DPB1. Because of strong linkage in the cohort, five DR-DQ haplotypes were treated as single units for association and clustering. On average, around 240,000 unique TCR beta nucleotide sequences were sequenced per donor among a few hundred genotyped donors of the cohort, with roughly 18% of those sequences being non-productive.

The library was obtained by the immunoSEQ multiplex PCR assay. For the multiplex PCR, a mixture combining 60 forward primers for TCR Vbeta segments and 13 reverse primers for TCR Jbeta segments was used. Amplification of the CDR3 region of rearranged TCR beta genes was performed with a multiplex PCR assay on genomic DNA. On the Illumina HiSeq System, the amplified TCR beta libraries were sequenced as 87-base-pair reads. The original pipeline was this. A later analysis tallied 75 million to 95 million unique TCR beta chains across the 650 to 750 repertoires, and around 9.9 million of those chains were shared by two or more donors. To remove PCR and sequencing errors, raw reads were error-corrected and collapsed into unique sequences using a nearest-neighbor algorithm that merged closely related sequences. To assign V, D and J gene segments, CDR3 sequences were aligned to IMGT reference sequences. For a sequence to be retained, at least a six-nucleotide match to both a V gene segment and a J gene segment was required. Rearrangements were classified as productive when the CDR3 lacked stop codons and remained in frame with V and J, and all other rearrangements were classified as non-productive. CDR3 was defined by IMGT convention, running from the second conserved V-encoded cysteine to the conserved J-encoded phenylalanine. The earlier analysis of about 560 of the donors excluded any sequence lacking an unambiguous match to a single V gene segment. In an earlier analysis of approximately 560 of the donors, a V segment was called functional when productive rearrangements were above 56.7%, and segregating when the standard deviation between donors exceeded 5%. A statistical classification framework was developed to diagnose cytomegalovirus status using the catalog of TCR beta chain sequences. In a later analysis, TCR nucleotide sequences were compared against IMGT/GENE-DB human TR gene sequences so that V and J genes could be assigned. A later analysis assigned CDR3 sequences and most-parsimonious VDJ recombination scenarios with the TCRdist pipeline. In a later analysis, each TCR beta chain was defined by its CDR3 amino acid sequence together with its V-gene family, and reads without a unique V-gene family were excluded. A later analysis removed over 500 highly shared, low-generation-probability nucleotide sequences to deal with suspected cross-contamination and a sequencing artifact. In a later analysis, a clonal expansion index was calculated for each public chain from normalized within-repertoire ranks of inferred template counts. A later analysis computed generation probabilities with a VDJ recombination model fitted to out-of-frame rearrangements, and checked the results against IGoR. A later analysis scored TCR-TCR, TCR-HLA and TCR-CMV co-occurrence with hypergeometric tests, applying a repertoire-size bias correction to TCR pairs. In a later analysis, false discovery rates were estimated by permuting HLA or CMV assignments 20 times. In a later analysis, co-occurring TCRs were grouped using DBSCAN, and TCRdist sequence similarity was added for clustering within HLA-allele-positive subsets. Repertoires with fewer than 30,000 or more than 120,000 public chains, plus five repertoires with anomalous nucleotide sharing, were excluded from co-occurrence clustering. Not all clones reach the TCRdb copy of this immuneACCESS table, which keeps in-frame sequences only. Checked studies attribute under half of the gap to unresolved V genes and leave the rest unexplained. The V and J calls and the clone size are those of that table, but D and trimming were determined from the DNA. Recorded for this sample are tens of thousands of clones; about 73% of them occurred a single time. Roughly 16% of the sample goes to the ten largest clones.

Points the paper makes about the study in general: Because some donors lacked HLA typing at each locus, the association tests relied only on the typed subset. When HLA alleles, especially DR and DQ, strongly co-occurred, attributing TCR associations to individual alleles was difficult. In an earlier analysis of fewer than 750 of the donors, most TCR beta V segments were observed in productive rearrangements about 87% or about 30% of the time, broadly matching IMGT annotations. A total of roughly 160 TCR beta chains were listed by the study as associated with cytomegalovirus. According to a later analysis, TCR association rates differed among HLA loci, with DRB1 alleles showing the most associated TCRs and HLA-C alleles showing the fewest. The sequencing pipeline was judged likely to have produced a cluster of highly shared sequence variants as a technical artifact. A further reported finding was that TCR beta sequences accurately predicted the HLA-A and HLA-B alleles for most subjects in the first cohort. Correlated functional status among segregating V segments might be attributable to linkage disequilibrium, but an unknown experimental factor could not be ruled out. The authors suggested that the approach could potentially be generalized to other disease states and immunological phenotypes. Roughly uniform sequencing depth across donors was assumed in presence/absence analyses, although this assumption may not hold. In a later genetic analysis, fewer N-insertions in productive TCRs were reported among donors in an Asian-associated ancestry cluster than the approximately 670-donor mean. At a false discovery rate of 0.05, a later analysis linked under 20,000 TCR beta sequences to specific HLA alleles. The classifier was reported to diagnose cytomegalovirus status with high specificity and sensitivity in both the original cohort and the validation cohort. While some public TCRs were present in many individuals, most TCR sequences turned up only very rarely across donors. In this cohort, only TCR beta chains were sequenced, and detectable features were limited by the absence of alpha or paired-chain data. A few of the identified cytomegalovirus-associated TCR beta chains were confirmed in vitro to be specific for cytomegalovirus antigens. In a later analysis, several top co-occurrence clusters were reported to appear linked to parvovirus B19, influenza, CMV and Epstein-Barr virus. Immune exposure information for the cohort was limited to CMV serostatus. In a later genetic analysis, a missense DCLRE1C variant was associated with V-gene and J-gene trimming of TCR beta chains, and the association was replicated in an independent cohort. In a later analysis, HLA-associated TCR beta chains were found to be more clonally expanded and to have lower generation probabilities than equally common non-associated chains. Some IMGT-functional V segments, including TRBV6-2 and TRBV6-3, could not be told apart with the 87-base-pair reads, so those segments were excluded. Some 16 rarely observed V segments, including chromosome 9 orphons, were excluded from the earlier analysis of several hundred of the donors because counts were too low. A later analysis found that most CMV-associated TCR beta chains appeared HLA-restricted, with HLA associations seemingly driven largely by CMV exposure.

Germline trimming: 2 bases from V, 4 bases from J; junction bases outside gene matches: 4. CDR1 and CDR2, per the germline V gene (reference sequence), are MNHNY and SVGAGI. The CDR3 covers 14 residues, taking in both the cysteine and the phenylalanine. Just CDR3 DNA is preserved here, 42 bases in frame from base 1. The cohort consisted of 600 to 700 healthy bone marrow donors. All cohort members were sampled while nominally healthy, although unrecorded immune exposures were likely present. The donor tested CMV seropositive, placing the donor among the approximately 310 seropositive members of the cohort. Every donor gave a peripheral blood sample, and the peripheral blood mononuclear cells from that sample were used for TCR beta sequencing. The Qiagen DNeasy Blood Extraction Kit was used to extract genomic DNA from the blood cell samples. Comments on this clone: Its antigen remains undetermined. Within one base of it there is no much larger clone, and no base qualities were kept. Other DNA sequences of this sample code for an identical CDR3.

The rearranged segments are TRBV6-6 and TRBJ2-5, with 7 junctional bases fitting TRBD1. Sequencing used PBMCs. The sequence was obtained from a woman aged 45-60 years in good health and CMV-seropositive. In nucleotide form, the sequence is TGTGCCAGCAGTTACGGAGCAGGGGGAGAGACCCAGTACTTC. Protein translation: CASSYGAGGETQYF.